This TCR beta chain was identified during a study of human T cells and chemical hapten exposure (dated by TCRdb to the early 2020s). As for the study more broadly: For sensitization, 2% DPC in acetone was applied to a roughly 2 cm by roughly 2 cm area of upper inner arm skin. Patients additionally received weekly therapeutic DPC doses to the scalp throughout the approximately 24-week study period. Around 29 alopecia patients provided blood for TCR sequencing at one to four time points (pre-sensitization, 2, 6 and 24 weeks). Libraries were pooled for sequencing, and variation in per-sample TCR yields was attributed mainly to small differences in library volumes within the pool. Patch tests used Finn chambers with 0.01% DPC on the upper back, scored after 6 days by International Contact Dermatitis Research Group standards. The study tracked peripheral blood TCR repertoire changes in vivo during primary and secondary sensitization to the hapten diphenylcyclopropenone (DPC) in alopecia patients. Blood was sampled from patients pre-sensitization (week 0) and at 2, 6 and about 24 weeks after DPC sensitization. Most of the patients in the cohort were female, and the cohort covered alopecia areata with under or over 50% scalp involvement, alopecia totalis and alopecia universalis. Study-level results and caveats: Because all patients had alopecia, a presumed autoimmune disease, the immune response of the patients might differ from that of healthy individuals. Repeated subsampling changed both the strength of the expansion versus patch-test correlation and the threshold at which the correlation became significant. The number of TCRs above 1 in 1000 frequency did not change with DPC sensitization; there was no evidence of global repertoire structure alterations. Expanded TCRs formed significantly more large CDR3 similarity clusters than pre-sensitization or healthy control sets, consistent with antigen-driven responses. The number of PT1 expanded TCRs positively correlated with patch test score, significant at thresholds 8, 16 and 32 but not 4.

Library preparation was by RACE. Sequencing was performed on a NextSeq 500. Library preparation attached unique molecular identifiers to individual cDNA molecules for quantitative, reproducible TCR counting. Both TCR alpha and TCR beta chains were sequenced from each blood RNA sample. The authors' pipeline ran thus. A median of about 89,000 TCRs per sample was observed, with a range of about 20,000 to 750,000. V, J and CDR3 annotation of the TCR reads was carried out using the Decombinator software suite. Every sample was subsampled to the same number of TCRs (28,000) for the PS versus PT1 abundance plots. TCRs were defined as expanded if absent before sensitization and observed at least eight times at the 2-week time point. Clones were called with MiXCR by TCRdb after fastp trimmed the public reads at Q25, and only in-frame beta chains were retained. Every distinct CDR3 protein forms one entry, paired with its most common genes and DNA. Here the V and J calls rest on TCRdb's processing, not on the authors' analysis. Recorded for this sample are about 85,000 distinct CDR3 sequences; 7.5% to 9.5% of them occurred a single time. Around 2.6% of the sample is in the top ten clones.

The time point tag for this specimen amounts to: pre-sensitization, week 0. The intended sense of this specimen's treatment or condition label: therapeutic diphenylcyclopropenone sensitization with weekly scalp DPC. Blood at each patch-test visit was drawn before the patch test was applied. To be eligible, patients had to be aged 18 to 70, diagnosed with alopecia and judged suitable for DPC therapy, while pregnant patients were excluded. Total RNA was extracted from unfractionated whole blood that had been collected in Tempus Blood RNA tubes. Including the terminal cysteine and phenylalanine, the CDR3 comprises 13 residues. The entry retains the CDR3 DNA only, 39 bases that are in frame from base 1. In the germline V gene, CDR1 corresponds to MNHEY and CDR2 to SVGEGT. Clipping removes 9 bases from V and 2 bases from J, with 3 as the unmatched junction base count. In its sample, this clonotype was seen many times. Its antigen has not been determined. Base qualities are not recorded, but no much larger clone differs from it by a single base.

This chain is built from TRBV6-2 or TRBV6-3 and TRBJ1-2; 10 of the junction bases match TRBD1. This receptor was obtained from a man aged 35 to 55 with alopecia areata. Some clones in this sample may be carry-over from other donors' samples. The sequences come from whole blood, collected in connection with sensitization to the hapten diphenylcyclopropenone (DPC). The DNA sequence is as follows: TGTGCCAGTACGGACAGGGGGAACTATGGCTACACCTTC. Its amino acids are CASTDRGNYGYTF.